The rows below give T cell receptor beta chains drawn from one sample of a study of shared clonotypes between healthy human individuals. Generated by immunoSEQ multiplex PCR, the TCRdb table keeps only in-frame clones and is missing some. This repertoire shows around 640,000 clones, 96% found once; its top ten account for about 0.12%. The source material was naive CD8+ T cells sorted from blood. The receptors here all came from a woman in her 30s in good health. The CDR3 runs from the conserved cysteine through the conserved F or W. A D gene is named only where the DNA matches it firmly. The size field is filled for only some rows; it gives once, few, many or a size class.

length: 15; size: .; J: TRBJ2-3; D: .; V: TRBV7-6; DNA: TGTGCCAGCAGCTCTTTAGATAGTGTCACAGATACGCAGTATTTT; CDR3: CASSSLDSVTDTQYF
length: 15; size: .; J: TRBJ2-1; D: .; V: TRBV21-1; DNA: TGTGCCAGCAGCTCTTCGGGGGACTCCTACAATGAGCAGTTCTTC; CDR3: CASSSSGDSYNEQFF
length: 15; size: .; J: TRBJ2-1; D: .; V: TRBV7-3; DNA: TGTGCCAGCAGCTTAAGCGGGGCCTCCTACAATGAGCAGTTCTTC; CDR3: CASSLSGASYNEQFF
length: 16; size: .; J: TRBJ2-1; D: TRBD2; V: TRBV28; DNA: TGTGCCAGCATTCAACCGGGACTAAGCTCCTACAATGAGCAGTTCTTC; CDR3: CASIQPGLSSYNEQFF
length: 12; size: .; J: TRBJ2-1; D: TRBD2; V: TRBV27; DNA: TGTGCCAGCGCGGGAGGGCCGGGAGAGCAGTTCTTC; CDR3: CASAGGPGEQFF
length: 14; size: .; J: TRBJ2-1; D: TRBD2; V: TRBV5-4; DNA: TGTGCCAGCAGCACCGGACTAGCGGGAGTTGGGCAGTTCTTC; CDR3: CASSTGLAGVGQFF
length: 17; size: .; J: TRBJ2-6; D: .; V: TRBV7-9; DNA: TGTGCCAGCAGCTTAGGAGATGGGGGGTCTGGGGCCAACGTCCTGACTTTC; CDR3: CASSLGDGGSGANVLTF
length: 20; size: .; J: TRBJ2-3; D: TRBD2; V: TRBV29-1; DNA: TGCAGCGTTGAAGAAGGCGTCGGGACTAGCGGGGACCCAAGCACAGATACGCAGTATTTT; CDR3: CSVEEGVGTSGDPSTDTQYF
length: 13; size: .; J: TRBJ1-2; D: TRBD1; V: TRBV6-1; DNA: TGTGCCAGCAGATTACAGGGGTACTATGGCTACACCTTC; CDR3: CASRLQGYYGYTF
length: 16; size: .; J: TRBJ2-1; D: TRBD2; V: TRBV7-7; DNA: TGTGCCAGCAGCTTAGCACTAGCGGGACCCAACAATGAGCAGTTCTTC; CDR3: CASSLALAGPNNEQFF
length: 14; size: .; J: TRBJ1-1; D: .; V: TRBV27; DNA: TGTGCCAGCATGGAGAGGGAAGTATACACTGAAGCTTTCTTT; CDR3: CASMEREVYTEAFF
length: 14; size: .; J: TRBJ2-7; D: .; V: TRBV10-2; DNA: TGCGCCAGCAGTCGGACGGAGAGCTCCTACGAGCAGTACTTC; CDR3: CASSRTESSYEQYF
length: 14; size: .; J: TRBJ1-1; D: .; V: TRBV6-5; DNA: TGTGCCATCAGTGAGGAGGTAGGGGGCACTGAAGCTTTCTTT; CDR3: CAISEEVGGTEAFF
length: 15; size: .; J: TRBJ1-1; D: TRBD1; V: TRBV9; DNA: TGTGCCAGCAGCTTCGGAGGGGGCATGAACACTGAAGCTTTCTTT; CDR3: CASSFGGGMNTEAFF
length: 12; size: .; J: TRBJ2-7; D: .; V: TRBV10-1; DNA: TGCGCCAGCAGTCGGGACTCCTACGAGCAGTACTTC; CDR3: CASSRDSYEQYF
length: 14; size: .; J: TRBJ2-1; D: .; V: TRBV11-2; DNA: TGTGCCAGCAGCTTAGCCCCAGAGCTTTATGAGCAGTTCTTC; CDR3: CASSLAPELYEQFF
length: 15; size: .; J: TRBJ2-3; D: TRBD1; V: TRBV5-1; DNA: TGCGCCAGCAGCTCAGGGACAGGGAAGACAGATACGCAGTATTTT; CDR3: CASSSGTGKTDTQYF
length: 18; size: .; J: TRBJ2-3; D: TRBD1; V: TRBV19; DNA: TGTGCCAGTAGTATAAACAGGGGCATGTCCCCCCACACAGATACGCAGTATTTT; CDR3: CASSINRGMSPHTDTQYF
length: 19; size: .; J: TRBJ2-6; D: .; V: TRBV13; DNA: TGTGCCAGCAGCTCCCAAGGGGCAGATACCATCTCTGGGGCCAACGTCCTGACTTTC; CDR3: CASSSQGADTISGANVLTF
length: 14; size: .; J: TRBJ1-3; D: .; V: TRBV28; DNA: TGTGCCAGCAAGACCGAGGGCGCCGGAAACACCATATATTTT; CDR3: CASKTEGAGNTIYF
length: 14; size: once; J: TRBJ2-7; D: TRBD2; V: TRBV11-3; DNA: TGTGCCAGCAGCCCGGGAGGGAGCTCCTACGAGCAGTACTTC; CDR3: CASSPGGSSYEQYF
length: 20; size: .; J: TRBJ2-3; D: TRBD2; V: TRBV28; DNA: TGTGCCAGCAGTTTAACCGGGACAGCCTTAGGACTAGCGAACACAGATACGCAGTATTTT; CDR3: CASSLTGTALGLANTDTQYF
length: 13; size: .; J: TRBJ2-7; D: .; V: TRBV10-1; DNA: TGCGCCAGCAGTGAACCCGGCACCTACGAGCAGTACTTC; CDR3: CASSEPGTYEQYF
length: 16; size: .; J: TRBJ1-2; D: .; V: TRBV5-1; DNA: TGCGCCAGCAGCTTGATCTTAGGGTTCCGTGGAGGGGGCTACACCTTC; CDR3: CASSLILGFRGGGYTF
length: 14; size: .; J: TRBJ1-5; D: .; V: TRBV4-1; DNA: TGCGCCAGCAGCCAAGCCAGGGCCGGCTGGCCCCAGCATTTT; CDR3: CASSQARAGWPQHF
length: 14; size: once; J: TRBJ2-1; D: .; V: TRBV27; DNA: TGTGCCAGCAGTGTAGCGGTCCGAGATAATGAGCAGTTCTTC; CDR3: CASSVAVRDNEQFF
length: 15; size: .; J: TRBJ2-3; D: .; V: TRBV28; DNA: TGTGCCAGCAGACGGGACTTTACTAGCACAGATACGCAGTATTTT; CDR3: CASRRDFTSTDTQYF
length: 14; size: .; J: TRBJ2-7; D: .; V: TRBV10-2; DNA: TGCGCCAGCAGTGAGTCCAGGGGGGCCTACGAGCAGTACTTC; CDR3: CASSESRGAYEQYF
length: 15; size: .; J: TRBJ2-1; D: TRBD2; V: TRBV27; DNA: TGTGCCAGCAGTCCCGGGACTAGCGGGAACAATGAGCAGTTCTTC; CDR3: CASSPGTSGNNEQFF
length: 13; size: .; J: TRBJ2-7; D: .; V: TRBV2; DNA: TGTGCCAGCAGTGCCAGGGGATCCTACGAGCAGTACTTC; CDR3: CASSARGSYEQYF
length: 13; size: .; J: TRBJ1-1; D: .; V: TRBV2; DNA: TGTGCCAGCAGTGGAGGGGGTTACACTGAAGCTTTCTTT; CDR3: CASSGGGYTEAFF
length: 14; size: .; J: TRBJ2-7; D: TRBD1; V: TRBV29-1; DNA: TGCAGCGTACCCAGGGGGCCCCATACCTACGAGCAGTACTTC; CDR3: CSVPRGPHTYEQYF
length: 14; size: .; J: TRBJ1-1; D: .; V: TRBV7-2; DNA: TGTGCCAGCAGTTCTAGAGGGGTTCGGGTTCAGGCTTTCTTT; CDR3: CASSSRGVRVQAFF
length: 15; size: .; J: TRBJ2-1; D: TRBD2; V: TRBV6-6; DNA: TGTGCCAGCAGTTACTCCCGGGAGGGCCCGAATGAGCAGTTCTTC; CDR3: CASSYSREGPNEQFF
length: 16; size: once; J: TRBJ1-5; D: .; V: TRBV5-4; DNA: TGTGCCAGCAGCTTGGACGTTCGGGGCCGCGGTCAGCCCCAGCATTTT; CDR3: CASSLDVRGRGQPQHF
length: 19; size: .; J: TRBJ2-3; D: TRBD2; V: TRBV29-1; DNA: TGCAGCGTTGAAGAGGGACTAGCGGGAGGGCCTGCTGACACAGATACGCAGTATTTT; CDR3: CSVEEGLAGGPADTDTQYF
length: 14; size: .; J: TRBJ2-2; D: .; V: TRBV28; DNA: TGTGCCAGCCGACGGGTAGATGTGACCGGGGAGCTGTTTTTT; CDR3: CASRRVDVTGELFF
length: 15; size: once; J: TRBJ2-1; D: TRBD2; V: TRBV6-4; DNA: TGTGCCAGCAGAAAGACCCCCGGGACTAGTGATGAGCAGTTCTTC; CDR3: CASRKTPGTSDEQFF
length: 15; size: .; J: TRBJ2-1; D: .; V: TRBV5-8; DNA: TGTGCCAGCAGCTTGTCACCGGGCGGGTCGAATGAGCAGTTCTTC; CDR3: CASSLSPGGSNEQFF
length: 16; size: .; J: TRBJ1-1; D: .; V: TRBV27; DNA: TGTGCCAGCAGTTTAAGTGATAGGGGATCGAACACTGAAGCTTTCTTT; CDR3: CASSLSDRGSNTEAFF
length: 14; size: .; J: TRBJ2-3; D: TRBD1; V: TRBV13; DNA: TGTGCCAGCACTACCGGGACAGGCCTAGATACGCAGTATTTT; CDR3: CASTTGTGLDTQYF
length: 17; size: .; J: TRBJ2-1; D: .; V: TRBV4-1; DNA: TGCGCCAGCAGCCCCCCCCGAGGGACACCCCGGGGCAATGAGCAGTTCTTC; CDR3: CASSPPRGTPRGNEQFF
length: 13; size: .; J: TRBJ2-2; D: .; V: TRBV19; DNA: TGTGCCAGTAAAGAGGTGATGGATGAAAGGCTGTTTTTT; CDR3: CASKEVMDERLFF
length: 16; size: .; J: TRBJ2-2; D: .; V: TRBV6-5; DNA: TGTGCCAGCAGTTACGGTTCGTCTTCGAACACCGGGGAGCTGTTTTTT; CDR3: CASSYGSSSNTGELFF
length: 15; size: .; J: TRBJ2-1; D: .; V: TRBV27; DNA: TGTGCCAGCAGTTTATACTCCGGTACTAGGGATGAGCAGTTCTTC; CDR3: CASSLYSGTRDEQFF
length: 13; size: once; J: TRBJ2-1; D: .; V: TRBV28; DNA: TGTGCCAGCAGTTTGCGGCCCACTAGCGAGCAGTTCTTC; CDR3: CASSLRPTSEQFF
length: 16; size: .; J: TRBJ2-1; D: TRBD2; V: TRBV19; DNA: TGTGCCAGTAGTCTTTCCGGGACTAGCGGGAGCTATGAGCAGTTCTTC; CDR3: CASSLSGTSGSYEQFF
length: 16; size: .; J: TRBJ2-1; D: TRBD2; V: TRBV19; DNA: TGTGCCAGTACCCCCACTGGACTAGCGGGAGGCAATGAGCAGTTCTTC; CDR3: CASTPTGLAGGNEQFF
length: 16; size: .; J: TRBJ1-2; D: .; V: TRBV7-8; DNA: TGTGCCAGCAGCGGCCGAAAGGGGGACGGGAACTATGGCTACACCTTC; CDR3: CASSGRKGDGNYGYTF
length: 15; size: .; J: TRBJ2-1; D: TRBD2; V: TRBV2; DNA: TGTGCCAGCAGTCTCCTAGCGGGGCGCTACAATGAGCAGTTCTTC; CDR3: CASSLLAGRYNEQFF
length: 13; size: once; J: TRBJ2-1; D: .; V: TRBV4-1; DNA: TGCGCCAGCAGCCGTATTGAGAGCAATGAGCAGTTCTTC; CDR3: CASSRIESNEQFF
length: 15; size: .; J: TRBJ2-1; D: TRBD1; V: TRBV5-1; DNA: TGCGCCAGCAATGCGAGACAGGGAACCTACAATGAGCAGTTCTTC; CDR3: CASNARQGTYNEQFF
length: 15; size: .; J: TRBJ2-2; D: TRBD1; V: TRBV2; DNA: TGTGCCAGCAGGGCCGGACAGGGGGCGGCCGGGGAGCTGTTTTTT; CDR3: CASRAGQGAAGELFF
length: 15; size: .; J: TRBJ1-1; D: .; V: TRBV19; DNA: TGTGCCAGTAGCCCCGGGTCGGGGAGATACACTGAAGCTTTCTTT; CDR3: CASSPGSGRYTEAFF
length: 15; size: .; J: TRBJ2-7; D: .; V: TRBV7-9; DNA: TGTGCCAGCAGCTCCGGAGGGGCAGATTCCTACGAGCAGTACTTC; CDR3: CASSSGGADSYEQYF
length: 14; size: .; J: TRBJ1-1; D: .; V: TRBV27; DNA: TGTGCCAGCAGCCTAGCTGGCCCGAACACTGAAGCTTTCTTT; CDR3: CASSLAGPNTEAFF
length: 11; size: once; J: TRBJ2-7; D: TRBD1; V: TRBV6-5; DNA: TGTGCCAGCAGGACAGGGGGCGAGCAGTACTTC; CDR3: CASRTGGEQYF